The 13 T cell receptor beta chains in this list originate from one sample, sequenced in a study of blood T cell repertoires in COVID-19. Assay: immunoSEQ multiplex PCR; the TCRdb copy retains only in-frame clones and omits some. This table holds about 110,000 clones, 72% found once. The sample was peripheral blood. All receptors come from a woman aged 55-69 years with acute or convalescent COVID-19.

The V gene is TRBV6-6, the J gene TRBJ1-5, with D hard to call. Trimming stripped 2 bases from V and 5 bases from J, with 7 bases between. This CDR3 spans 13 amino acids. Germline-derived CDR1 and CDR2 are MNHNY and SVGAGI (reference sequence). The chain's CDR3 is CASSYGSHQPQHF. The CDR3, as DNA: TGTGCCAGCAGTTACGGGAGCCATCAGCCCCAGCATTTT.

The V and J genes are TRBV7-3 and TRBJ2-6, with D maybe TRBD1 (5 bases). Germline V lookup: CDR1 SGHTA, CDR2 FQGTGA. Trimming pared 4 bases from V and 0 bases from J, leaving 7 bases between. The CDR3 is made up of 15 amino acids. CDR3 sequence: CASSYDSSGANVLTF. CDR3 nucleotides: TGTGCCAGCAGCTACGACAGCTCTGGGGCCAACGTCCTGACTTTC. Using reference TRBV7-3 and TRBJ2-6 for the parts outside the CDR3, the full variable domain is GAGVSQTPSNKVTEKGKYVELRCDPISGHTALYWYRQSLGQGPEFLIYFQGTGAADDSGLPNDRFFAVRPEGSVSTLKIQRTERGDSAVYLCASSYDSSGANVLTFGAGSRLTVL.

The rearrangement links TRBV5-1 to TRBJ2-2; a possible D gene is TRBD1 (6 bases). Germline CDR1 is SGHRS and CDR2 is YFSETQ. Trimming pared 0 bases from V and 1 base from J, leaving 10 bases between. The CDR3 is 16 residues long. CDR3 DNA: TGCGCCAGCAGCTTGGCCGGGACACTGAACACCGGGGAGCTGTTTTTT. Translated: CASSLAGTLNTGELFF. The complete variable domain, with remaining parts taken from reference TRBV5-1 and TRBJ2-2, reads KAGVTQTPRYLIKTRGQQVTLSCSPISGHRSVSWYQQTPGQGLQFLFEYFSETQRNKGNFPGRFSGRQFSNSRSEMNVSTLELGDSALYLCASSLAGTLNTGELFFGEGSRLTVL.

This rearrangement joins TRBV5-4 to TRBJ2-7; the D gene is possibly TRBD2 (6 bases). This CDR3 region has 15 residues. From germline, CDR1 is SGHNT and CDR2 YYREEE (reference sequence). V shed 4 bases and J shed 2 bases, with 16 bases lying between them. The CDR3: CASSQMSGPAYEQYF. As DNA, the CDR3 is TGTGCCAGCAGCCAAATGAGCGGGCCCGCCTACGAGCAGTACTTC.

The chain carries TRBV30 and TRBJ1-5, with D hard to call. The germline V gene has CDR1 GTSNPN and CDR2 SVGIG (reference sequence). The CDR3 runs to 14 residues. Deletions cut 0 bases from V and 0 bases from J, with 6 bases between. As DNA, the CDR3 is TGTGCCTGGAGTGTACTTAATAGCAATCAGCCCCAGCATTTT. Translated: CAWSVLNSNQPQHF.

The CDR3 here is CATLPNSGGSGEQYF. In nucleotides, the CDR3 is TGTGCCACTTTGCCAAATTCAGGGGGTTCCGGCGAGCAGTACTTC. This chain connects TRBV2 to TRBJ2-7, with TRBD1 matching over 7 bases. The ends lost 10 bases at V and 6 bases at J; junction bases unmatched: 18. CDR1 SNHLY and CDR2 FYNNEI come from the germline V gene. The length of the CDR3 is 15 residues.

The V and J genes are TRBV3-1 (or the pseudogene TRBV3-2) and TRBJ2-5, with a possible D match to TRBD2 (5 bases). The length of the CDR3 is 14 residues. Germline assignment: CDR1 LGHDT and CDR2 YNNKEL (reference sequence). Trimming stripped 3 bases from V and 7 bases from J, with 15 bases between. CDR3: CASSQSGPSGTQYF. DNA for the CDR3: TGTGCCAGCAGCCAGAGCGGACCGTCGGGGACCCAGTACTTC.

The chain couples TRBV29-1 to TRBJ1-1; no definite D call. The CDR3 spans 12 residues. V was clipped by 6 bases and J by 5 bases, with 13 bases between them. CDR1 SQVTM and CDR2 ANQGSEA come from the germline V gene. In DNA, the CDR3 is TGCAGCGTCGAGGCTAGTTGGACTGAAGCTTTCTTT. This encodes CSVEASWTEAFF.

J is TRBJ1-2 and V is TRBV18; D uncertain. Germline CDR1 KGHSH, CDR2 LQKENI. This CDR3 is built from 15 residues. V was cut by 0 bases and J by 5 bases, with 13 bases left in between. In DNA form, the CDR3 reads TGTGCCAGCTCACCACCGGGCCGAAACCGGTATGGCTACACCTTC. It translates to CASSPPGRNRYGYTF.

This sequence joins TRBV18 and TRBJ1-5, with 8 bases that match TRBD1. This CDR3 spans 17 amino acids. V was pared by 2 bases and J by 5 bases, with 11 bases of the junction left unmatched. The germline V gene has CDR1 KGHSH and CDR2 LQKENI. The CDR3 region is CASSPSRKSGGYQPQHF. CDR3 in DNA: TGTGCCAGCTCACCAAGTAGGAAGTCAGGGGGCTATCAGCCCCAGCATTTT.

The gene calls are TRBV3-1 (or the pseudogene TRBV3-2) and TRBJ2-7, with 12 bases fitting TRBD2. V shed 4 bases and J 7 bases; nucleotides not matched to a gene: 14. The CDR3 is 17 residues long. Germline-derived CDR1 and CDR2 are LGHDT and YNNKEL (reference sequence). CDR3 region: CASSRGVMRTSGDEQYF. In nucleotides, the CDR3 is TGTGCCAGCAGCCGTGGTGTGATGAGGACTAGCGGGGATGAGCAGTACTTC.

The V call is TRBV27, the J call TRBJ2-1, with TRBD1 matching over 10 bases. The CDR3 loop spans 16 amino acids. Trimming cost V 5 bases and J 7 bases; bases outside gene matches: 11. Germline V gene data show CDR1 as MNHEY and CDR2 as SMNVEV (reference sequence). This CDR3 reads CASSRLGTGDRNEQFF. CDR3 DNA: TGTGCCAGCAGTCGTCTGGGGACAGGGGATAGGAATGAGCAGTTCTTC.

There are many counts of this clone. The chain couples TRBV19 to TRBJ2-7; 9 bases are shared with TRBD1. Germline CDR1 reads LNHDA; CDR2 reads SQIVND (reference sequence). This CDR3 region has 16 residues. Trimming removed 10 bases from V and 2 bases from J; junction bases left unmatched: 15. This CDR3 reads CATSKSSRQGAYEQYF. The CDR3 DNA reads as TGTGCCACATCGAAGTCCTCAAGACAGGGGGCCTACGAGCAGTACTTC.